This T cell receptor beta chain came from a study of CD8 T cells in Susac syndrome. This clonotype is a singleton in its sample. Sequencing of TCR beta covered CD8+ and CD4+ T cells obtained from blood. Included as multiple sclerosis controls were treatment-naive patients who had stable or active relapsing-remitting disease. Negative isolation was used for CD8+ and CD4+ T cells, and FACS enrichment was applied to TEMRA cells. RNA in amounts of roughly 0.5 to 1 ug was reverse transcribed with random hexamers. TCR beta CDR3 was amplified by immunoSEQ multiplex PCR. This amplification extended across 54 Vbeta and 13 Jbeta segments. TCRdb re-called the immunoSEQ multiplex PCR reads through MiXCR, storing one row per CDR3 protein. The sample has around 300,000 distinct CDR3 sequences, 75% to 85% seen once; the top ten hold roughly 0.21%. The TCR originated in a human donor with multiple sclerosis. Sequencing was carried out using CD8+ T cells from PBMCs.

The DNA of the CDR3 is TGTGCCAGCAGCTCCCGGGACCACGAGCAGTACTTC. Encoded protein: CASSSRDHEQYF. V is TRBV6-2 or TRBV6-3 and J is TRBJ2-7; D possibly uses TRBD1 or TRBD2 (5 bases each). This CDR3 is 12 amino acids long. Germline V gene lookup returns CDR1 MNHEY and CDR2 SVGEGT. Trimming took off 6 bases at V and 5 bases at J, with 11 bases between the two ends.